These T cell receptor beta chains were read from a single sample in a study of CD8 T cells in ankylosing spondylitis. MiXCR, run by TCRdb on the 5' RACE reads, gives a single entry per CDR3 protein. The repertoire includes under 550,000 distinct CDR3 sequences, around 26% of them detected once, and 0.75% to 0.9% sits in the top ten. Material: blood, either unsorted or a sorted T cell fraction (not recorded which). All receptors come from a male donor with ankylosing spondylitis. CDR3s include the opening cysteine and the closing phenylalanine or tryptophan. Expanded clones are given a class, and other clones once, few, many or no size at all.

size | V | CDR3
. | TRBV20-1 | CSASSGTGQPQHF
few | TRBV20-1 | CSATGTGGLGELFF
. | TRBV5-6 | CASSLRQGWNEKLFF
. | TRBV5-1 | CASSYLAGSSTDTQYF
few | TRBV7-9 | CASSPPQAGSGNTIYF
many | TRBV7-9 | CASSFPNQPQHF
. | TRBV18 | CASSRGRTYEQYF
few | TRBV20-1 | CSARAGSRYEQYF
few | TRBV12-3/TRBV12-4 | CASSLEGTGDTEAFF
. | TRBV7-9 | CASSFRQSSTNEKLFF
few | TRBV19 | CASSPRDRYNEQFF
. | TRBV12-3/TRBV12-4 | CASSLGPAGTF
. | TRBV5-6 | CASSYLQVNTEAFF
. | TRBV6-2/TRBV6-3 | CASSYSGTQYF
. | TRBV11-2 | CASSFLLSGNRADTQYF
. | TRBV5-5 | CASSLSEGYQPQHF
. | TRBV3-1 | CASSYKLEQEFTDTQYF
. | TRBV5-1 | CASSWTTGELFF
few | TRBV5-1 | CASSSPGVEQFF
. | TRBV6-1 | CASSEFHQSPARTQYF
. | TRBV19 | CASWDFDTEAFF
few | TRBV20-1 | CSASFGRGEGEQFF
once | TRBV12-3/TRBV12-4 | CVSRYGVQLTTEAFF
. | TRBV27 | CASSPVLAGGHETQYF
. | TRBV2 | CASSQPIGELFF
few | TRBV28 | CASSTGQMNTEAFF
. | TRBV20-1 | CSARGTGAETQYF
. | TRBV5-1 | CASSPDRWGLENTEAFF
. | TRBV7-2 | CASARVRNTEAFF
few | TRBV7-2 | CASSLGGSRPEAFF
. | TRBV3-1 | CASSLDTGEGNEQFF
. | TRBV20-1 | CSAGLTGAVTQELYF
few | TRBV15 | CATSRLAGGQDTQYF
few | TRBV5-1 | CASSPSTYTGELFF
few | TRBV30 | CACLGSSSYEQYF
many | TRBV7-2 | CASSFTGGVEQFF
. | TRBV20-1 | CSAKRLTLTYNEQFF
. | TRBV7-6 | CASSSRVGTDTQYF
. | TRBV7-2 | CASSSRPLDGTQYF
. | TRBV20-1 | CSASGGRARGGSPDTQYF
. | TRBV20-1 | CSAAGVGETQYF
few | TRBV12-3/TRBV12-4 | CASSRSGRAYNEQFF
many | TRBV10-3 | CAISYSGTDNEQFF
. | TRBV20-1 | CSARESEKLFF
. | TRBV5-1 | CASSLGTSSTGELFF
many | TRBV27 | CASSLSQGNQPQHF